A selection of T cell receptor beta chains follows, all from one sample in a study of vaccination effects on CD4 cells after COVID-19. No antigen is known for these receptors. Method: immunoSEQ multiplex PCR; TCRdb's copy keeps in-frame clones and lacks some. The data contain roughly 16,000 clones, about 74% of them singletons. The sequences come from CD4+ T cells from PBMCs cultured with SARS-CoV-2 spike peptides, collected after COVID-19 vaccination. The source of these receptors is a human donor who had a prior SARS-CoV-2 infection. CDR3s include the opening cysteine and the closing phenylalanine or tryptophan. D genes are given only for firm matches. Part of the rows lack a size; the others show once, few, many or a class for expanded clones.

>TRBJ2-3|16|once|TRBV10-3|TRBD2
TGTGCCATCAGTGCCTCTAGCGGGGGGGGTGCAGATACGCAGTATTTT
CAISASSGGGADTQYF
>TRBJ2-7|16|once|TRBV10-3|NA
TGTGCCATCAGTGGGGGCGGCAGTTCGGGCTCCTACGAGCAGTACTTC
CAISGGGSSGSYEQYF
>TRBJ1-6|13|NA|TRBV6-1|NA
TGTGCCAGCAGTGAGCAGGATGTTTCACCCCTCCACTTT
CASSEQDVSPLHF
>TRBJ1-6|16|NA|TRBV4-2|TRBD1
TGTGCCAGCAGCCAGGGCCCGGGACAGGGAAATTCACCCCTCCACTTT
CASSQGPGQGNSPLHF
>TRBJ2-1|11|NA|TRBV2|NA
TGTGCCAGCAGCGCCTACAATGAGCAGTTCTTC
CASSAYNEQFF
>TRBJ1-2|16|NA|TRBV7-2|TRBD1
TGTGCCAGCAGCCCAATCTCTAGGGACAGCAACTATGGCTACACCTTC
CASSPISRDSNYGYTF
>TRBJ2-7|17|few|TRBV7-7|TRBD1
TGTGCTAGCAAAACCTCCCTGGCGGACAGGGGCGTTTACGAGCAGTACTTC
CASKTSLADRGVYEQYF
>TRBJ1-1|13|NA|TRBV11-3|NA
TGTGCCAGCAGCTTATTCCAGAACACTGAAGCTTTCTTT
CASSLFQNTEAFF
>TRBJ2-1|15|NA|TRBV6-2/TRBV6-3|NA
TGTGCCAGCAGTTACGGCCAGACCGCCTACAATGAGCAGTTCTTC
CASSYGQTAYNEQFF
>TRBJ1-1|18|NA|TRBV10-1|TRBD1
TGCGCCAGCATCTTTTTTCCCCGGACAGGGGGGATGAACACTGAAGCTTTCTTT
CASIFFPRTGGMNTEAFF
>TRBJ2-3|16|NA|TRBV4-2|TRBD1
TGTGCCAGCAGCAGATCGACAGGGCCTAGCACAGATACGCAGTATTTT
CASSRSTGPSTDTQYF
>TRBJ1-1|14|once|TRBV18|TRBD1
TGTGCCAGCTCACCATTACAGGGGGACACTGAAGCTTTCTTT
CASSPLQGDTEAFF
>TRBJ2-5|16|NA|TRBV5-4|NA
TGTGCCAGCAGCTTGGATATATCGTGGGGAATGGAGACCCAGTACTTC
CASSLDISWGMETQYF
>TRBJ2-1|15|few|TRBV7-3|NA
TGTGCCAGCAGCCCCCAGGGGGGTCACAACAATGAGCAGTTCTTC
CASSPQGGHNNEQFF
>TRBJ1-2|17|NA|TRBV5-5|NA
TGTGCCAGCAGCTTACGACAGGTCCCTTACGAAGCAAATGGCTACACCTTC
CASSLRQVPYEANGYTF
>TRBJ2-3|14|NA|TRBV11-3|NA
TGTGCCAGCAGCTTAGAAGGGGGCACAGATACGCAGTATTTT
CASSLEGGTDTQYF
>TRBJ2-2|17|NA|TRBV9|NA
TGTGCCAGCAGCGTAGCCGGTCTAGCTAGGTACACCGGGGAGCTGTTTTTT
CASSVAGLARYTGELFF
>TRBJ2-7|12|NA|TRBV18|TRBD2
TGTGCCAGCGGGGGGGGGTACCACGAGCAGTACTTC
CASGGGYHEQYF
>TRBJ1-1|13|NA|TRBV7-8|NA
TGTGCCAGCAGCCCACTAAGGAACACTGAAGCTTTCTTT
CASSPLRNTEAFF
>TRBJ2-7|19|NA|TRBV7-2|TRBD2
TGTGCCAGCAGCTTAACCCCCCCCCTGGGACTAGCGTACTCCTACGAGCAGTACTTC
CASSLTPPLGLAYSYEQYF
>TRBJ2-5|13|NA|TRBV7-8|NA
TGTGCCAGCAGCTGGCGAAGGGGTGAGACCCAGTACTTC
CASSWRRGETQYF
>TRBJ2-5|16|NA|TRBV7-9|TRBD2
TGTGCCAGCAGCCCCCGAAGCGGGGGGCCAGCCGGGACCCAGTACTTC
CASSPRSGGPAGTQYF
>TRBJ2-7|16|NA|TRBV12-5|TRBD2
TGTGCTAGTGGTTTGCGACTAGCGGGGAGCTCCTACGAGCAGTACTTC
CASGLRLAGSSYEQYF
>TRBJ1-2|13|NA|TRBV4-1|NA
TGCGCCAGCAGCGGGTCTGGGAACTATGGCTACACCTTC
CASSGSGNYGYTF
>TRBJ2-3|15|NA|TRBV25-1|TRBD2
TGTGCCAGCAGTGTGGCTAGCGGGGACACAGATACGCAGTATTTT
CASSVASGDTDTQYF
>TRBJ2-5|14|few|TRBV7-3|NA
TGTGCCAGCAGCCCCACAGGGTTACAAGAGACCCAGTACTTC
CASSPTGLQETQYF
>TRBJ2-2|15|NA|TRBV5-1|TRBD2
TGCGCCAGCGGATTGACTAGCGGGAACACCGGGGAGCTGTTTTTT
CASGLTSGNTGELFF
>TRBJ2-3|15|NA|TRBV7-2|NA
TGTGCCAGCAGCTTAGCGCGTCAGAGGGTGGATACGCAGTATTTT
CASSLARQRVDTQYF
>TRBJ1-1|18|NA|TRBV5-4|TRBD1
TGTGCCAGCAGCCGCAAAACAGGGGGGACTTGGTTCGGCACTGAAGCTTTCTTT
CASSRKTGGTWFGTEAFF
>TRBJ2-3|16|once|TRBV25-1|TRBD2
TGTGCCAGCAGTAAGTCAACTAGCGGACTCACAGATACGCAGTATTTT
CASSKSTSGLTDTQYF
>TRBJ2-1|17|NA|TRBV9|TRBD2
TGTGCCAGCAGCGTCCAACCCGGGACTAGCGGTTACAATGAGCAGTTCTTC
CASSVQPGTSGYNEQFF
>TRBJ1-1|13|once|TRBV9|NA
TGTGCCAGCAGCGTGAACGAGGCAGCTGAAGCTTTCTTT
CASSVNEAAEAFF
>TRBJ2-5|18|few|TRBV7-9|TRBD2
TGTGCCAGCAGCGCCCTCGGGTTGGGGGAGGGATACCAAGAGACCCAGTACTTC
CASSALGLGEGYQETQYF
>TRBJ1-5|13|NA|TRBV11-2|NA
TGTGCCAGCAGCTTAGATCTAACCCAGCCCCAGCATTTT
CASSLDLTQPQHF
>TRBJ1-1|19|few|TRBV7-8|NA
TGTGCCAGCAGCTTAGCCCTCACGGGCCGTCGGAAGGTGGACACTGAAGCTTTCTTT
CASSLALTGRRKVDTEAFF
>TRBJ2-7|13|few|TRBV9|NA
TGTGCCAGCAGCGTAGATGATTTCGACGAGCAGTACTTC
CASSVDDFDEQYF
>TRBJ2-1|14|NA|TRBV9|NA
TGTGCCAGCAGTCTGGGACTGACTCTGGGTGAGCAGTTCTTC
CASSLGLTLGEQFF
>TRBJ2-2|16|NA|TRBV7-2|NA
TGTGCCAGCAGCTTAAGTATACTGCGGCGCGGCGGGGAGCTGTTTTTT
CASSLSILRRGGELFF
>TRBJ2-7|12|NA|TRBV2|NA
TGTGCCAGCAGTGAACACGGCTACGAGCAGTACTTC
CASSEHGYEQYF
>TRBJ2-3|14|few|TRBV10-3|TRBD2
TGTGCCATCAAAAACCTAGCGGGGGGTGATACGCAGTATTTT
CAIKNLAGGDTQYF
>TRBJ2-3|14|once|TRBV19|NA
TGTGCCAGTAGTGTGACCTCTAGCACAGATACGCAGTATTTT
CASSVTSSTDTQYF
>TRBJ1-2|18|NA|TRBV4-1|TRBD1
TGCGCCAGCAGCCAGACCCTAAAAAAAGACAGGGGAAACTATGGCTACACCTTC
CASSQTLKKDRGNYGYTF
>TRBJ2-7|14|NA|TRBV5-4|NA
TGTGCCAGCAGCGCCCGGGACGGTGCCTACGAGCAGTACTTC
CASSARDGAYEQYF
>TRBJ2-1|17|once|TRBV9|TRBD2
TGTGCCAGCAGCGTCGCGGGGAATAGCGGGAGTTACAATGAGCAGTTCTTC
CASSVAGNSGSYNEQFF
>TRBJ1-2|13|NA|TRBV9|NA
TGTGCCAGCACCTCAGGAGGGATGGGGGGCTACACCTTC
CASTSGGMGGYTF
>TRBJ2-3|11|NA|TRBV20-1|NA
TGCAGTGCCCAAGTGGGGGATACGCAGTATTTT
CSAQVGDTQYF
>TRBJ1-2|13|NA|TRBV19|TRBD1
TGTGCCAGTAGTATGGGACAGGGGGGCGGCTACACCTTC
CASSMGQGGGYTF
>TRBJ1-2|13|once|TRBV7-9|NA
TGTGCCAGCAGCAGGGACACCGCCTATGGCTACACCTTC
CASSRDTAYGYTF
>TRBJ2-5|12|NA|TRBV29-1|NA
TGCAGCCTATTAGGGGGTACCGAGACCCAGTACTTC
CSLLGGTETQYF
>TRBJ2-1|15|NA|TRBV3-1/TRBV3-2|TRBD1
TGTGCCAGCAGCCAAGGACAGGGGGCGAACAATGAGCAGTTCTTC
CASSQGQGANNEQFF
>TRBJ2-6|20|NA|TRBV6-1|NA
TGTGCCAGCAGTGGGACGGGGCCAAGATCCACGAGCTCTGGGGCCAACGTCCTGACTTTC
CASSGTGPRSTSSGANVLTF
>TRBJ2-5|12|once|TRBV12-3/TRBV12-4|NA
TGTGCCAGCAGGGACAGTCGAGAGACCCAGTACTTC
CASRDSRETQYF
>TRBJ2-2|16|NA|TRBV18|NA
TGTGCCAGCTCACCACTTCTACAGGATTGGGCCGGGGAGCTGTTTTTT
CASSPLLQDWAGELFF
>TRBJ1-2|13|NA|TRBV6-5|NA
TGTGCCAGCAGGGAGACAGTGAGCTATGGCTACACCTTC
CASRETVSYGYTF
>TRBJ2-1|15|NA|TRBV4-2|TRBD2
TGTGCCAGCAGCCAGAGGAGCGGGGGGGACAATGAGCAGTTCTTC
CASSQRSGGDNEQFF
>TRBJ1-6|15|few|TRBV6-4|NA
TGTTCTCATACCCATAACGGACCTACACAGTCACCCCTCCACTTT
CSHTHNGPTQSPLHF
>TRBJ2-1|12|NA|TRBV11-2|NA
TGTGCCAGCAGCCCGGGACTTTTCTTCAAGTTCTTC
CASSPGLFFKFF
>TRBJ2-7|14|NA|TRBV6-4|TRBD2
TGTGCCAGCACGGGACTAGCGGACTCCTACGAGCAGTACTTC
CASTGLADSYEQYF
>TRBJ2-1|15|once|TRBV30|TRBD2
TGTGCCTGGACAAATCCGGGACTAGGCCTCAATGAGCAGTTCTTC
CAWTNPGLGLNEQFF